This T cell receptor (beta chain) came from a study of T cell changes during pregnancy in multiple sclerosis. Assay: immunoSEQ multiplex PCR; the TCRdb copy retains only in-frame clones and omits some. The sample records fewer than 70,000 clones, approximately 90% being singletons. This clone appeared once. CDR1 is SGDLS and CDR2 is YYNGEE in the germline V gene. Deletions cut 0 bases from V and 6 bases from J, with 12 bases between. The CDR3 runs 14 residues. This specimen was peripheral blood, taken in the second trimester of pregnancy. This rearrangement joins TRBV9 to TRBJ1-2; D unresolved. The receptor's source is a female donor in good health, enrolled as a control in a pregnancy study. The CDR3 DNA follows: TGTGCCAGCAGCGTAGATCGAGGCGGGAATGGCTACACCTTC. Translation: CASSVDRGGNGYTF.